These T cell receptor beta chains were read from a single sample in a study of blood T cells in healthy people across ages. TCRdb reanalysed the 5' RACE reads using MiXCR and keeps one entry per CDR3 protein. This repertoire shows roughly 1,800,000 distinct CDR3 sequences, about 50% found once; its top ten account for about 2.1%. Specimen: blood. These receptor sequences come from a woman aged 40 to 50 in good health. The CDR3 runs from the conserved cysteine through the conserved F or W. The D gene is left open where the match is weak. Expanded clones are given a class, and other clones once, few, many or no size at all.

J | V | D | size | DNA | CDR3
TRBJ2-3 | TRBV7-2 | . | few | TGTGCCAGCAGCGTCCTCCGGGGGACACGCACAGATACGCAGTATTTT | CASSVLRGTRTDTQYF
TRBJ2-7 | TRBV2 | TRBD1 | . | TGTGCCAGCAGTGAAGACAGGGGCTCCTACGAGCAGTACTTC | CASSEDRGSYEQYF
TRBJ2-7 | TRBV5-1 | . | . | TGCGCCAGCAGCTTAACCCATGCGTCCTACGAGCAGTACTTC | CASSLTHASYEQYF
TRBJ2-1 | TRBV20-1 | TRBD2 | . | TGCAGTGCTAGAGTGGTAGGACTAGCGGGGGGACAACAGTTCTTC | CSARVVGLAGGQQFF
TRBJ1-6 | TRBV4-2 | . | once | TGTGCCAGCAGCCAAGCAGGGGACGTTGTTAATTCACCCCTCCACTTT | CASSQAGDVVNSPLHF
TRBJ1-1 | TRBV7-8 | TRBD1 | . | TGTGCCAGCAGCTCCCGGACAGGTAAAGGGAGCACTGAAGCTTTCTTT | CASSSRTGKGSTEAFF
TRBJ2-3 | TRBV2 | . | once | TGTGCCAGCAAACTTAGACACTCTAGCACAGATACGCAGTATTTT | CASKLRHSSTDTQYF
TRBJ2-1 | TRBV5-6 | . | . | TGTGCCAGCAGCTCAGGGACGGAGAGCTCCTACAATGAGCAGTTCTTC | CASSSGTESSYNEQFF
TRBJ2-7 | TRBV7-2 | TRBD2 | once | TGTGCCAGCAGCTTCGGGACTAGCGGGGGGGCCGACTACAATGAGCAGTACTTC | CASSFGTSGGADYNEQYF
TRBJ2-1 | TRBV7-9 | TRBD2 | . | TGTGCCAGCAGCCCCCGGGGTAGCGGGGTACTCAATGAGCAGTTCTTC | CASSPRGSGVLNEQFF
TRBJ2-7 | TRBV20-1 | TRBD2 | few | TGCAGTGCTAGAGGCGTGGGCGCTAGCGGAACCTACGAGCAGTACTTC | CSARGVGASGTYEQYF
TRBJ1-2 | TRBV5-1 | . | . | TGTGCCAGCTCACCGGCAGGAGATGGCTACACCTTC | CASSPAGDGYTF
TRBJ1-4 | TRBV7-9 | . | . | TGTGCCAGCAGCTTAGCATGGGAGGGGACGGAGGAGAACGAAAAACTGTTTTTT | CASSLAWEGTEENEKLFF
TRBJ2-6 | TRBV7-9 | . | . | TGTGCCAGCAGCTTAGCGTTGGGGGACGTCCTGACTTTC | CASSLALGDVLTF
TRBJ2-3 | TRBV7-2 | TRBD2 | . | TGTGCCAGCAGCTTTCTGGCGGGGGGGCCGGGAGGACTCCGAGATACGCAGTATTTT | CASSFLAGGPGGLRDTQYF
TRBJ2-1 | TRBV4-3 | TRBD2 | few | TGCGCCAGCAGCCAAGATCTAGCGGGGATTTACGATGAGCAGTTCTTC | CASSQDLAGIYDEQFF
TRBJ1-1 | TRBV20-1 | . | . | TGCAGTGCTAGAGATCTCGCGTCGCAGACAATCACTGAAGCTTTCTTT | CSARDLASQTITEAFF
TRBJ2-1 | TRBV20-1 | . | . | TGCAGTGCTAGAGCGGCGTCTAGTGACGGCGCGTTTTGGGGCAATGAGCAGTTCTTC | CSARAASSDGAFWGNEQFF
TRBJ2-1 | TRBV4-3 | . | . | TGCGCCAGCAGTGGTGGAATCAGCTCCTACAATGAGCAGTTCTTC | CASSGGISSYNEQFF
TRBJ2-6 | TRBV4-3 | TRBD1 | . | TGCGCCAGCAGCCAAACAGGGGGCGAAACCTCTGGGGCCAACGTCCTGACTTTC | CASSQTGGETSGANVLTF
TRBJ2-3 | TRBV20-1 | TRBD1 | . | TGCAGTGCTAGACCCACCCGGGACAGGGCCATAGATACGCAGTATTTT | CSARPTRDRAIDTQYF
TRBJ1-2 | TRBV7-2 | . | few | TGTGCCAGCAGCTTATGGGCAGGGGAGGCTGGCTACACCTTC | CASSLWAGEAGYTF